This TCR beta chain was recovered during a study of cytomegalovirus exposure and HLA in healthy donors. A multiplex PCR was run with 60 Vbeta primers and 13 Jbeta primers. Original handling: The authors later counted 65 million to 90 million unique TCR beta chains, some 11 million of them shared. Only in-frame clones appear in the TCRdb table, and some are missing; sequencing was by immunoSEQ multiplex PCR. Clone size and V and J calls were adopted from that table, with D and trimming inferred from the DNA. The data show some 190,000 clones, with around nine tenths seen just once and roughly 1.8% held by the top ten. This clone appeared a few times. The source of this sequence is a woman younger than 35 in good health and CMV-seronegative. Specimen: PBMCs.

In nucleotides, the CDR3 is TGTGCCAGCAGCTTAGCCCTCGGCGCAGGGCTCTACGAGCAGTACTTC. Its translation: CASSLALGAGLYEQYF. V gene TRBV11-2 combines with J gene TRBJ2-7, with D possibly TRBD1 on 5 matching bases. The V end lost 1 base, the J end lost 3 bases, and 16 bases lay between the germline ends. Germline CDR1 SGHAT, CDR2 FQNNGV. This CDR3 contains 16 residues.